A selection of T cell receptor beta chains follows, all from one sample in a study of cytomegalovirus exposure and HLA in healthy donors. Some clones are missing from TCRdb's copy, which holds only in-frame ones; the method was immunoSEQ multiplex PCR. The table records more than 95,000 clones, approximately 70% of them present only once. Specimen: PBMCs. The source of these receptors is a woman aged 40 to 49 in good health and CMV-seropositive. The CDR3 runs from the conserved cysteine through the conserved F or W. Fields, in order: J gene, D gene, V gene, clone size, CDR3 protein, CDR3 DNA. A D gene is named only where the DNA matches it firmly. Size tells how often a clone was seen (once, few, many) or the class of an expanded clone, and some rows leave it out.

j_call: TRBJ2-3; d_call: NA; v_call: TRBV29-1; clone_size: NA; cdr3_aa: CSVDDTGSTDTQYF; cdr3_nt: TGCAGCGTTGACGATACAGGGAGCACAGATACGCAGTATTTT
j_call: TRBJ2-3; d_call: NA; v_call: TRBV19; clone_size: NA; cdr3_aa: CASSLGLFTDTQYF; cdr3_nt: TGTGCCAGTAGTTTGGGACTCTTCACAGATACGCAGTATTTT
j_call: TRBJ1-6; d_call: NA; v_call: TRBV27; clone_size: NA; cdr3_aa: CASSWSGPINSPLHF; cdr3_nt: TGTGCCAGCAGTTGGTCAGGGCCAATTAATTCACCCCTCCACTTT
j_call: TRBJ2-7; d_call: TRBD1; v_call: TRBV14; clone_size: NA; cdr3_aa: CASSFRTGSYEQYF; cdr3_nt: TGTGCCAGCAGCTTCAGGACAGGATCCTACGAGCAGTACTTC
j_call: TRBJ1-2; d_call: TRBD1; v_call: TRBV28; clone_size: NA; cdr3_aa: CASSFRLGTGGLYGYTF; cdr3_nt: TGTGCCAGCAGTTTCCGACTTGGGACAGGGGGCCTCTATGGCTACACCTTC
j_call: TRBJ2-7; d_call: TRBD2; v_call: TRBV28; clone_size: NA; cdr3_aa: CASSAPGTSGSSYEQYF; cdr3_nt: TGTGCCAGCAGTGCCCCCGGGACTAGCGGAAGCTCCTACGAGCAGTACTTC
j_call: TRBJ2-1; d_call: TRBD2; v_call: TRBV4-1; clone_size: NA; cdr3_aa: CASSPSEREKDEQFF; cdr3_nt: TGCGCCAGCAGCCCTTCGGAGCGGGAGAAGGATGAGCAGTTCTTC
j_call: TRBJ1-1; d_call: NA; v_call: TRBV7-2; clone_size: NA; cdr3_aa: CASSSGQTMNTEAFF; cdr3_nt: TGTGCCAGCAGCTCCGGACAGACCATGAACACTGAAGCTTTCTTT
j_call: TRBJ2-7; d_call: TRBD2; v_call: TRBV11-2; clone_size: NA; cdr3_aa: CASSSSGRADEQYF; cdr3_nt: TGTGCCAGCAGCTCTAGCGGGAGGGCGGACGAGCAGTACTTC
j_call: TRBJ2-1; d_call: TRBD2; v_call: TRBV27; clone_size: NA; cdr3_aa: CASSLGGVYNEQFF; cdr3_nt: TGTGCCAGCAGCCTCGGGGGGGTTTACAATGAGCAGTTCTTC
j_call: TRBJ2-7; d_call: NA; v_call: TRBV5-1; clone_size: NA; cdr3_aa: CASSLREDYEQYF; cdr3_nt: TGCGCCAGCAGCCTCAGGGAGGACTACGAGCAGTACTTC
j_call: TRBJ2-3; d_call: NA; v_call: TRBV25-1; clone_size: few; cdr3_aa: CASSEKNLPTDTQYF; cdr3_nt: TGTGCCAGCAGTGAGAAAAATCTACCAACAGATACGCAGTATTTT
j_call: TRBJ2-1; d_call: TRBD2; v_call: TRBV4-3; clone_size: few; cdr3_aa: CASSQVSSGRVTYNEQFF; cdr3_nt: TGCGCCAGCAGCCAAGTCTCTAGCGGGAGGGTCACCTACAATGAGCAGTTCTTC
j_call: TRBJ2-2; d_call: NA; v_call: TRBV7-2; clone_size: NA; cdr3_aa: CASSFGRNTGELFF; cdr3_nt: TGTGCCAGCAGCTTTGGGAGGAACACCGGGGAGCTGTTTTTT
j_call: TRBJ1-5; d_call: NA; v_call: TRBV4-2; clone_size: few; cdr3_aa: CASSQDGGSSNQPQHF; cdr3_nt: TGTGCCAGCAGCCAAGATGGGGGGTCCTCCAATCAGCCCCAGCATTTT
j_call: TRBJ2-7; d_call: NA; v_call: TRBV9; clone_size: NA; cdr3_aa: CASSGRDNSYEQYF; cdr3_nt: TGTGCCAGCAGCGGACGGGACAACTCCTACGAGCAGTACTTC
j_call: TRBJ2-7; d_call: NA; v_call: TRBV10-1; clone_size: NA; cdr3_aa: CASSSGGSYEQYF; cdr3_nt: TGCGCCAGCAGCTCCGGGGGTTCCTACGAGCAGTACTTC
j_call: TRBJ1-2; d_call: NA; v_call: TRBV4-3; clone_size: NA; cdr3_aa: CANSPRAGYYGYTF; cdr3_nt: TGCGCCAACAGCCCACGAGCAGGGTACTATGGCTACACCTTC
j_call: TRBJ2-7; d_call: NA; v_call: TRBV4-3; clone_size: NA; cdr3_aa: CASSQDHQALSYEQYF; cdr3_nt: TGCGCCAGCAGCCAAGATCACCAGGCTCTGTCCTACGAGCAGTACTTC
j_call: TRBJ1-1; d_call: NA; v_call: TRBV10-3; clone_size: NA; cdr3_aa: CAISESYPRTTVNTEAFF; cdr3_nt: TGTGCCATCAGTGAGTCGTATCCCCGAACCACAGTGAACACTGAAGCTTTCTTT
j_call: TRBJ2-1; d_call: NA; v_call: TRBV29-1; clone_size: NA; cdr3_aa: CGIQLDYNEQFF; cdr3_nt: TGCGGAATACAACTAGATTACAATGAGCAGTTCTTC
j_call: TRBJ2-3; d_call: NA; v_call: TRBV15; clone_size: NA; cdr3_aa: CATSPSPRDTQYF; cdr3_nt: TGTGCCACCAGCCCATCCCCGAGGGATACGCAGTATTTT
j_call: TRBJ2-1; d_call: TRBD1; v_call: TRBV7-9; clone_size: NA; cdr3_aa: CASSLGDRDYNEQFF; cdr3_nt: TGTGCCAGCAGCTTAGGGGACAGGGACTACAATGAGCAGTTCTTC
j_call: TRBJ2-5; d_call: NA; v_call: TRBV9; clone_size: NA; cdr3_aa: CASSSRDSPSTQYF; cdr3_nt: TGTGCCAGCAGCTCGCGGGACTCCCCGTCGACCCAGTACTTC
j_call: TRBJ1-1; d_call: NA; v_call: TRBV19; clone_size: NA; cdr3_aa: CASMHTSTEAFF; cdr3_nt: TGTGCCAGTATGCACACCAGCACTGAAGCTTTCTTT
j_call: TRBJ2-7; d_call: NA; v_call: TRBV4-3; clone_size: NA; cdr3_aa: CASSQPAGAVRSSYEQYF; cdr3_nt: TGCGCCAGCAGCCAGCCCGCGGGGGCCGTCAGGAGCTCCTACGAGCAGTACTTC
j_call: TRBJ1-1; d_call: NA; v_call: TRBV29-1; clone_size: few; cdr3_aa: CSVAEGSTEAFF; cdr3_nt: TGCAGCGTTGCGGAGGGTAGCACTGAAGCTTTCTTT
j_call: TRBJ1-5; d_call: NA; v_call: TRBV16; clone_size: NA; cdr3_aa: CASSQFYGYRANPNSNQPQHF; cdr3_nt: TGTGCCAGCAGCCAATTTTATGGTTACAGGGCTAATCCTAACAGCAATCAGCCCCAGCATTTT
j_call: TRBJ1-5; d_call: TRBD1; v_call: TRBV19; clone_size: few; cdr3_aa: CASSIARAETGSNQPQHF; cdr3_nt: TGTGCCAGTAGTATAGCCCGTGCAGAGACAGGGAGTAATCAGCCCCAGCATTTT
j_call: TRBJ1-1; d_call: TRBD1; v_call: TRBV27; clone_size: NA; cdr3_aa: CASSLDRGTTEAFF; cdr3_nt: TGTGCCAGCAGTCTCGACAGGGGGACCACTGAAGCTTTCTTT
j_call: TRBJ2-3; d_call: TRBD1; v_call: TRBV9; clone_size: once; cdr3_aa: CASSPRQGNTDTQYF; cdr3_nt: TGTGCCAGCAGCCCCCGACAGGGAAATACAGATACGCAGTATTTT
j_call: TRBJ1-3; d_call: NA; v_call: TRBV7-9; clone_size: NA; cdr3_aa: CASSSPTRVEGDTIYF; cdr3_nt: TGTGCCAGCAGCTCGCCTACTAGGGTCGAGGGAGACACCATATATTTT
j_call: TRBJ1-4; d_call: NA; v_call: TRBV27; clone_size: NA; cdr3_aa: CASRGLTVGPTNEKLFF; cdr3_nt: TGTGCCAGCAGGGGACTTACAGTAGGCCCAACTAATGAAAAACTGTTTTTT
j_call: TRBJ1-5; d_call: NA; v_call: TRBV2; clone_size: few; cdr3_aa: CASATPGNSQPQHF; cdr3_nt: TGTGCCAGCGCTACCCCCGGGAACAGTCAGCCCCAGCATTTT
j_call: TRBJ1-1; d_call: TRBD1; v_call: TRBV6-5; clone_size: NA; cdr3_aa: CASSYSQGAGEAFF; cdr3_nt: TGTGCCAGCAGTTACTCCCAGGGGGCAGGTGAAGCTTTCTTT
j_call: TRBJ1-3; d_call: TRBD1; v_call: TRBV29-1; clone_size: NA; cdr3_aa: CSVTGEWENTIYF; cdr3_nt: TGCAGCGTTACAGGGGAATGGGAGAACACCATATATTTT
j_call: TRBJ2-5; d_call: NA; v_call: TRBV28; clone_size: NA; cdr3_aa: CASSDKIRETQYF; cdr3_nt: TGTGCCAGCAGTGACAAAATCCGGGAGACCCAGTACTTC
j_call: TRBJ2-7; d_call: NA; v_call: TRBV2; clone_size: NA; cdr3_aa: CASKSVGLAYEQYF; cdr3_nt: TGTGCCAGCAAGTCCGTTGGGCTAGCCTACGAGCAGTACTTC
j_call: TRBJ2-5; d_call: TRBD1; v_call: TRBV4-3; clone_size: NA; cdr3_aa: CASSQRLQGARETQYF; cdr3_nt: TGCGCCAGCAGCCAAAGGTTGCAGGGGGCGAGGGAGACCCAGTACTTC
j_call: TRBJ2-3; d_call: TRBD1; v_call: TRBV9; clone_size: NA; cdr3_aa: CASSAGQGLSDTQYF; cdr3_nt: TGTGCCAGCAGCGCCGGACAGGGCCTCTCAGATACGCAGTATTTT
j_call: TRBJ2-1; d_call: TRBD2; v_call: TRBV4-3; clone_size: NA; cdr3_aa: CASSQDIRTSGTYNEQFF; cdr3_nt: TGCGCCAGCAGCCAGGACATCCGGACTAGCGGCACCTACAATGAGCAGTTCTTC
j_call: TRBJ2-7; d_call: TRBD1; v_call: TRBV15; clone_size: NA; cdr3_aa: CATSKGAGLTYEQYF; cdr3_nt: TGTGCCACCAGCAAGGGGGCGGGCCTTACCTACGAGCAGTACTTC
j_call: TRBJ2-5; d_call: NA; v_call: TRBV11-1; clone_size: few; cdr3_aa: CASSLGGVGWRQETQYF; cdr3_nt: TGTGCCAGCAGCTTAGGGGGGGTGGGATGGCGCCAAGAGACCCAGTACTTC
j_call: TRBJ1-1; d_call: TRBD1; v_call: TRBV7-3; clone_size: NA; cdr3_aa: CASSSLGQAGEAFF; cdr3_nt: TGTGCCAGCAGCTCCCTAGGACAGGCTGGAGAAGCTTTCTTT
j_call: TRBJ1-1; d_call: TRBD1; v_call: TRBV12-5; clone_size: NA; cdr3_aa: CASGLVLLGDRKNTEAFF; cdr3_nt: TGTGCTAGTGGTTTGGTATTACTGGGGGACAGGAAGAACACTGAAGCTTTCTTT
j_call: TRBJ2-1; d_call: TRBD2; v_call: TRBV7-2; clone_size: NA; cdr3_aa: CASSLGAGRAGEQFF; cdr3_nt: TGTGCCAGCAGCTTAGGGGCCGGGAGGGCCGGTGAGCAGTTCTTC
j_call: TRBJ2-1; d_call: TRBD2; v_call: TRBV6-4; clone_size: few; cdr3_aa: CASSDSPPTSVKFF; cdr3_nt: TGTGCCAGCAGTGACTCCCCTCCGACTAGCGTAAAGTTCTTC
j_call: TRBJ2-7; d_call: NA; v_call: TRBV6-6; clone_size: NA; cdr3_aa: CASSTGQNPPQYF; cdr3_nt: TGTGCCAGCAGTACGGGACAAAATCCTCCGCAGTACTTC